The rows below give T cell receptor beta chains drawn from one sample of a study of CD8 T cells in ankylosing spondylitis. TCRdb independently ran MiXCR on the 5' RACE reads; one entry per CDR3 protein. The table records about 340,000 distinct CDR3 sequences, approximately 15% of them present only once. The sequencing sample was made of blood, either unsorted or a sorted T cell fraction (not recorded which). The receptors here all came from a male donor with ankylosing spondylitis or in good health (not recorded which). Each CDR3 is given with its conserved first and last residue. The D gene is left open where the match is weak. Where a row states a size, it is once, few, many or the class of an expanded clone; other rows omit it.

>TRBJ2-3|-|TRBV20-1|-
CSASRGGTQYF
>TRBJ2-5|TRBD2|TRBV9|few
CASSVAFSSGQETQYF
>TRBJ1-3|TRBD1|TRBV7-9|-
CASSSPSGQGGNTIYF
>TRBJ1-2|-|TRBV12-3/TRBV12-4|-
CASSQPPFGSYGYTF
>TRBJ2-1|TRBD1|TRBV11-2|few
CASSSLGQSYNEQFF
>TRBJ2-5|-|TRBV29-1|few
CSVEDRPLNWGTQETQYF
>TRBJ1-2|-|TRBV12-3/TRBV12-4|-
CASSRTQPYGYTF
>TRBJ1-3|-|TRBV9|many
CASSSGRTSGNTIYF
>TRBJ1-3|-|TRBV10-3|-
CAAEEEDKNTIYF
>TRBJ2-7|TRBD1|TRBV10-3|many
CAISPGQGKYEQYF
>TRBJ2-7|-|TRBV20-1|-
CSAAGIGTYEQYF
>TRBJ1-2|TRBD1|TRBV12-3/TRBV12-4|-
CASSPPGQGSYGYTF
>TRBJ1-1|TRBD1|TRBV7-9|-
CASSQDRWEYNTEAFF